A single sample is the source of the 10 T cell receptor beta chains below, sequenced in a study of cytomegalovirus exposure and HLA in healthy donors. PCR primers comprised 60 Vbeta and 13 Jbeta primers. Produced via immunoSEQ multiplex PCR; TCRdb's table is partial and in-frame only. Of about 100,000 clones in the sample, 65% to 90% are singletons; the top ten hold approximately 4%. Source material: PBMCs. These receptors came from a woman aged 70-85 years in good health and CMV-seropositive.

The chain links TRBV28 to TRBJ2-7, with D perhaps TRBD1 (5 bases). From germline, CDR1 is MDHEN and CDR2 SYDVKM. CDR3 length equals 14 residues. Trimming pared 3 bases from V and 3 bases from J, leaving 12 bases between. CDR3 bases: TGTGCCAGCAGTTTGCTCTACAGGAGCTACGAGCAGTACTTC. Residues: CASSLLYRSYEQYF.

The V gene is TRBV5-1, the J gene TRBJ2-1; 8 bases are a match to TRBD2. Trimming at V came to 4 bases and at J to 5 bases, leaving 5 bases not matched to a gene. Germline V CDR1 and CDR2: SGHRS, YFSETQ. This CDR3 has 14 amino acids. CDR3 sequence: CASSELAENNEQFF. CDR3 bases: TGCGCCAGCAGCGAACTAGCGGAAAACAATGAGCAGTTCTTC.

The V call is TRBV11-2, the J call TRBJ2-2; 8 bases fit TRBD2. The CDR3 consists of 14 residues. Germline values: CDR1 SGHAT, CDR2 FQNNGV. V lost 4 bases and J lost 5; bases outside the gene matches: 3. The CDR3 loop is CASSSGRVTGELFF. The CDR3 bases are TGTGCCAGCAGCTCCGGGAGGGTAACCGGGGAGCTGTTTTTT.

The table lists this clone with a few counts. A junction boundary mismatches the germline segment, possibly from a read error. The V call is TRBV7-7, the J call TRBJ2-3, with TRBD1 matching 9 bases. The CDR3 totals 16 residues. The germline gives CDR1 SSHAT, CDR2 FNYEAQ (reference sequence). The CDR3 spells CASSPIRGQGPDTQYF. For the CDR3, the DNA is TGTGCTAGCAGCCCAATCCGAGGACAGGGGCCAGATACGCAGTATTTT.

This clone has just a few counts. The rearrangement joins TRBV7-9 to TRBJ2-4; D perhaps matches TRBD1 (6 bases). CDR3 length equals 18 residues. The germline V gene encodes CDR1 SEHNR and CDR2 FQNEAQ (reference sequence). V lost 4 bases, J lost 0 bases, and 19 bases lay in between. The CDR3 sequence is CASSSGQFGNLAKNIQYF. In nucleotides, the CDR3 is TGTGCCAGCAGCTCAGGACAGTTTGGGAACTTAGCCAAAAACATTCAGTACTTC.

The CDR3 bases are TGTGCCAGCAGTTACAGGGCCGAAGGGGGGGTGAGGGGCTACACCTTC. It specifies CASSYRAEGGVRGYTF. The chain combines TRBV6-5 with TRBJ1-2; TRBD1 is a possible D gene (6 bases). Trimming pared 2 bases from V and 8 bases from J, leaving 21 bases between. The CDR3 is 16 amino acids. Germline loops: CDR1 MNHEY, CDR2 SVGAGI.

J is TRBJ2-5 and V is TRBV19; 9 nucleotides match TRBD1. With V trimmed by 6 bases and J by 5 bases, 7 bases remained unmatched. Germline values: CDR1 LNHDA, CDR2 SQIVND (reference sequence). CDR3 length equals 14 residues. CDR3 DNA: TGTGCCAGTAGCCAGGGACAGGGAGGCGAGACCCAGTACTTC. Protein: CASSQGQGGETQYF. The variable domain in full, with the rest retrieved from reference TRBV19 and TRBJ2-5, is DGGITQSPKYLFRKEGQNVTLSCEQNLNHDAMYWYRQDPGQGLRLIYYSQIVNDFQKGDIAEGYSVSREKKESFPLTVTSAQKNPTAFYLCASSQGQGGETQYFGPGTRLLVL.

The chain links TRBV2 to TRBJ2-7; D not certain. The CDR3 extends over 11 amino acids. Germline V gives CDR1 SNHLY, CDR2 FYNNEI. V lost 8 bases and J lost 7, with 12 bases in between. CDR3: CASRRASEQYF. In DNA, the CDR3 is TGTGCCAGCCGGCGAGCGTCTGAGCAGTACTTC.

This sequence joins TRBV2 and TRBJ2-3, with 9 bases identical to TRBD1. V was clipped by 5 bases and J by 5 bases; unmatched bases: 11. This CDR3 is built from 16 residues. CDR1 is SNHLY, CDR2 FYNNEI, per germline. The CDR3 bases are TGTGCCAGCAGTAAGATGACAGGGGGGATTCAAGATACGCAGTATTTT. Translated: CASSKMTGGIQDTQYF.

This chain uses TRBV29-1 with TRBJ1-2; D is ambiguous. The ends were cut back, 5 bases at V and 4 bases at J, with 14 bases in the middle. CDR3 size: 13 residues. Looked up from germline, CDR1 is SQVTM and CDR2 is ANQGSEA. For the CDR3, the DNA is TGCAGCGTTCGCACTCTGACGGGCTATGGCTACACCTTC. Translation gives CSVRTLTGYGYTF. Variable domain in full (rest from reference TRBV29-1 and TRBJ1-2): SAVISQKPSRDICQRGTSLTIQCQVDSQVTMMFWYRQQPGQSLTLIATANQGSEATYESGFVIDKFPISRPNLTFSTLTVSNMSPEDSSIYLCSVRTLTGYGYTFGSGTRLTVV.